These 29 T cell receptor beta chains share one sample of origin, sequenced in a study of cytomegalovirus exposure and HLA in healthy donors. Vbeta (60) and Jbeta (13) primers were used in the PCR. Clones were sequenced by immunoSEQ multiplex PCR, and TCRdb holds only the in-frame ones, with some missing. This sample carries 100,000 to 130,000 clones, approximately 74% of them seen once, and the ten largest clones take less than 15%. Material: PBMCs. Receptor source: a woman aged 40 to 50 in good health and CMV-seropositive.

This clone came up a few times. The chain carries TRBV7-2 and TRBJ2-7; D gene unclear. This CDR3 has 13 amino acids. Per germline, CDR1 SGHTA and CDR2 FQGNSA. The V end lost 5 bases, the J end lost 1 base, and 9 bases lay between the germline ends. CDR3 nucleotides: TGTGCCAGCAGCCCCCACCAGTCCTACGAGCAGTACTTC. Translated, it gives CASSPHQSYEQYF.

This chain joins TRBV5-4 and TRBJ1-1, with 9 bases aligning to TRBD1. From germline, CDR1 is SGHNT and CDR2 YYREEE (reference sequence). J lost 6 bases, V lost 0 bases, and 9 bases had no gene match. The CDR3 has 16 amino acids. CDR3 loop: CASSLGMGQGSPEAFF. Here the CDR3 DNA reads TGTGCCAGCAGCTTGGGGATGGGACAGGGATCCCCTGAAGCTTTCTTT.

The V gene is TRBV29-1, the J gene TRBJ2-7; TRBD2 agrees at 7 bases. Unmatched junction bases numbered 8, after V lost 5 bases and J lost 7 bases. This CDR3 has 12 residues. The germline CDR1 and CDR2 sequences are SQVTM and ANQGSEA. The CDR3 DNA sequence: TGCAGCGTTTCGGGAGGTTTGGGGGAGCAGTACTTC. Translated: CSVSGGLGEQYF.

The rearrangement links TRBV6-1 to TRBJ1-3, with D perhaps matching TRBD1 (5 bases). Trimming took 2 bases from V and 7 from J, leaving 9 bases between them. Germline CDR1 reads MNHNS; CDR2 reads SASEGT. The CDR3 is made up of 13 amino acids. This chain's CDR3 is CASSEQGWNTIYF. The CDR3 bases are TGTGCCAGCAGTGAACAGGGCTGGAACACCATATATTTT.

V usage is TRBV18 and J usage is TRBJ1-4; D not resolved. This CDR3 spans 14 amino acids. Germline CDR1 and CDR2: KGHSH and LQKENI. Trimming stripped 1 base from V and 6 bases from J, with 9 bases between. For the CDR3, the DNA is TGTGCCAGCTCACCACGAGTAACCGATGAAAAACTGTTTTTT. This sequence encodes CASSPRVTDEKLFF.

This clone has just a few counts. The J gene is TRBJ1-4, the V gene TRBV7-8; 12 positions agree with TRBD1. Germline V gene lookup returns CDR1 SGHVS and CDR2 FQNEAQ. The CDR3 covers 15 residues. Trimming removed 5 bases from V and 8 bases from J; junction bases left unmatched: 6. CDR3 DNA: TGTGCCAGCAGCCAGGCCGGGACAGGGGGCGAAAAACTGTTTTTT. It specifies CASSQAGTGGEKLFF.

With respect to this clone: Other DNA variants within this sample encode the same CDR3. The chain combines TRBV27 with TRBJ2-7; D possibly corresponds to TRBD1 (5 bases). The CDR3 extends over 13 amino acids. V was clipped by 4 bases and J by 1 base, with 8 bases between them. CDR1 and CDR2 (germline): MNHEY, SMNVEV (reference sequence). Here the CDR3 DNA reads TGTGCCAGCAGTTCAGGACAATCCTACGAGCAGTACTTC. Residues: CASSSGQSYEQYF.

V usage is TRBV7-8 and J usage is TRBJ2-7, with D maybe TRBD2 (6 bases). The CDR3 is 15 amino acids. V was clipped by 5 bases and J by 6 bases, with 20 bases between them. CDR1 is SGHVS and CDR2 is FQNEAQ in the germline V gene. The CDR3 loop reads CASSLSRAKGLEQYF. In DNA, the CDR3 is TGTGCCAGCAGCCTATCCCGGGCTAAGGGACTCGAGCAGTACTTC. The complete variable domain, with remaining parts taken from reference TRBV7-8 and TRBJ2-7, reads GAGVSQSPRYKVAKRGQDVALRCDPISGHVSLFWYQQALGQGPEFLTYFQNEAQLDKSGLPSDRFFAERPEGSVSTLKIQRTQQEDSAVYLCASSLSRAKGLEQYFGPGTRLTVT.

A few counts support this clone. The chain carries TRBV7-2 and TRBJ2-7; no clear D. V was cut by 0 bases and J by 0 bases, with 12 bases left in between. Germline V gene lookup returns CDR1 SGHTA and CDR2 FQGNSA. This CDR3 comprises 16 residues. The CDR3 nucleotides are TGTGCCAGCAGCTTAGCGCTATCAGGCCTCTCCTACGAGCAGTACTTC. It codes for CASSLALSGLSYEQYF.

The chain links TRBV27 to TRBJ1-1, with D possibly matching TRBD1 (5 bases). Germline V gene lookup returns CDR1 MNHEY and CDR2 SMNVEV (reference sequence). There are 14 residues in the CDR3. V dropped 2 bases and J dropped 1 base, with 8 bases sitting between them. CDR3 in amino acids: CASSLGHSNTEAFF. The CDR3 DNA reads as TGTGCCAGCAGTTTAGGACACTCGAACACTGAAGCTTTCTTT.

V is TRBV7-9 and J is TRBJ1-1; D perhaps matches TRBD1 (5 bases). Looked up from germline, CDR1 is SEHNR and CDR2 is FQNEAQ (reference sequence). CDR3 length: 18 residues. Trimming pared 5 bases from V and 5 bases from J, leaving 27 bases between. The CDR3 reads CASSPRGGTRRAGTEAFF. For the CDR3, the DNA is TGTGCCAGCAGCCCAAGAGGAGGGACCAGAAGGGCTGGAACTGAAGCTTTCTTT.

In DNA form, the CDR3 reads TGTGCCAGCAGTCCCAGCGGGGGGGCCTACAATGAGCAGTTCTTC. Protein: CASSPSGGAYNEQFF. The chain is built from TRBV6-5 and TRBJ2-1, with 10 bases fitting TRBD2. The CDR3 has 15 residues. J was trimmed by 2 bases and V by 5 bases; bases with no gene match: 3. Per germline, CDR1 MNHEY and CDR2 SVGAGI.

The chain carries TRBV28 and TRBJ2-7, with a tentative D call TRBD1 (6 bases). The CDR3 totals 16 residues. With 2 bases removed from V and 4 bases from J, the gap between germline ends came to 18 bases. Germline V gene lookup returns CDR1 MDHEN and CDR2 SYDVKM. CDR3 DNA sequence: TGTGCCAGCAGTTTAGGGGGCACAGGGTTTTCGTACGAGCAGTACTTC. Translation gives CASSLGGTGFSYEQYF.

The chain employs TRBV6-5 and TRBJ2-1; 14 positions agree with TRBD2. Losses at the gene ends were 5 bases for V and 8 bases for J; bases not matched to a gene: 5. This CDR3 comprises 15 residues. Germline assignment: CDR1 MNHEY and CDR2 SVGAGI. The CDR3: CASSNPGLAGDEQFF. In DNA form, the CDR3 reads TGTGCCAGCAGTAACCCGGGACTAGCGGGGGATGAGCAGTTCTTC.

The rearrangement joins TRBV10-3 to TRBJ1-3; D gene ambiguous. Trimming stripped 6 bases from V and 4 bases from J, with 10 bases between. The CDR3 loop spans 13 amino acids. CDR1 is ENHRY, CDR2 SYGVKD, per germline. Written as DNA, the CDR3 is TGTGCCATCAGGGGCCGGGAAGGAAACACCATATATTTT. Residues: CAIRGREGNTIYF.

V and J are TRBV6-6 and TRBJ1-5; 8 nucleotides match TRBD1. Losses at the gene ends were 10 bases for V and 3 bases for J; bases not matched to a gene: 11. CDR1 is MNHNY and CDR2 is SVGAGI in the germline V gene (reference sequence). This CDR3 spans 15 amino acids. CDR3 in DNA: TGTGCCACCGCTCAGGGACAGGCTGACAATCAGCCCCAGCATTTT. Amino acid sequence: CATAQGQADNQPQHF.

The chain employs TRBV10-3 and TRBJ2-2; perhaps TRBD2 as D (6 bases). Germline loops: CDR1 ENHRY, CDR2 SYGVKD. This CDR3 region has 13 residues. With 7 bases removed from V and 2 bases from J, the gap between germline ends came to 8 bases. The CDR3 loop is CAITSANTGELFF. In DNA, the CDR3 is TGTGCCATCACTAGCGCCAACACCGGGGAGCTGTTTTTT.

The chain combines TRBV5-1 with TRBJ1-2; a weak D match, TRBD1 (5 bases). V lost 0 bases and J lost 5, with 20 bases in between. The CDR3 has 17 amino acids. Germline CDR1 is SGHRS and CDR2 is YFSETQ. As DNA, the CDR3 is TGCGCCAGCAGCTTGGCCGGAGGGGCTCCCTTTAGGTATGGCTACACCTTC. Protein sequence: CASSLAGGAPFRYGYTF.

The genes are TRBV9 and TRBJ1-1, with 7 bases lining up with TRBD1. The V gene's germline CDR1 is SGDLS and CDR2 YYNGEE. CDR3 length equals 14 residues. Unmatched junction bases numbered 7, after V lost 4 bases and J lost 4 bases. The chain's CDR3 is CASSMGQLSTEAFF. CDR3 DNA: TGTGCCAGCAGCATGGGACAGTTGAGCACTGAAGCTTTCTTT.

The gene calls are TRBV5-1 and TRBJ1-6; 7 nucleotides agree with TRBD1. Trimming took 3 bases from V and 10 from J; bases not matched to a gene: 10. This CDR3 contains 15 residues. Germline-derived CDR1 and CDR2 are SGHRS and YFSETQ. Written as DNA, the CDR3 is TGCGCCAGCAGCTACCGACAGGGACGAGGGTCACCCCTCCACTTT. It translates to CASSYRQGRGSPLHF.

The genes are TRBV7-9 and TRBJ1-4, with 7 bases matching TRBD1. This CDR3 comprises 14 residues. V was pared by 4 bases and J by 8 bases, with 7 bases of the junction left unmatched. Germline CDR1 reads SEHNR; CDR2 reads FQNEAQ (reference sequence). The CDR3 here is CASSWGATGEKLFF. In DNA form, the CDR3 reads TGTGCCAGCAGCTGGGGGGCGACAGGGGAAAAACTGTTTTTT.

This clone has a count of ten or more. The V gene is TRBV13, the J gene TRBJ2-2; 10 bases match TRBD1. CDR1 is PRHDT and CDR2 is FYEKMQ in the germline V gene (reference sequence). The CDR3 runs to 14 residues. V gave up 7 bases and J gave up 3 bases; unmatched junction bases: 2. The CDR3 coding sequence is TGTGCCAGCAACGACAGGGGGCACACCGGGGAGCTGTTTTTT. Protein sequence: CASNDRGHTGELFF.

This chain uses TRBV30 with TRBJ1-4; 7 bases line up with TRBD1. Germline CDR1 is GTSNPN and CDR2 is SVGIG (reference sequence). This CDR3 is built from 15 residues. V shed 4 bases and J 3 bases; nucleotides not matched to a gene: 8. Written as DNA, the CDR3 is TGTGCCTGGAATCACGGTCAGGGGGCTAATGAAAAACTGTTTTTT. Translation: CAWNHGQGANEKLFF.

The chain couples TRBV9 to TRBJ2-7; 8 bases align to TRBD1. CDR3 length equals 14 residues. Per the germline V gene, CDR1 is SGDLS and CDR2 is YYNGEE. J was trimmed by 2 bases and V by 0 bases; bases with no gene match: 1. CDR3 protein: CASSVGTGTYEQYF. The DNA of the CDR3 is TGTGCCAGCAGCGTAGGGACAGGGACCTACGAGCAGTACTTC.

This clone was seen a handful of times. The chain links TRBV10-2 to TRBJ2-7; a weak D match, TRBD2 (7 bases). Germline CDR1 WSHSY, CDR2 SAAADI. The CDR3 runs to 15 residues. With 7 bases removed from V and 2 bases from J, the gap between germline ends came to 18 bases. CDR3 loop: CASTEGGGPPYEQYF. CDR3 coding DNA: TGCGCCAGCACAGAAGGGGGGGGGCCCCCCTACGAGCAGTACTTC.

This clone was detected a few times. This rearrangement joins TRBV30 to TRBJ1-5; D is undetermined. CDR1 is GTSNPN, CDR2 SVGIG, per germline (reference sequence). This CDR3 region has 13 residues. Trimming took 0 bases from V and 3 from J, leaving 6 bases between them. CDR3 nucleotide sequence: TGTGCCTGGAGTGTACAGAACAATCAGCCCCAGCATTTT. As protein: CAWSVQNNQPQHF.

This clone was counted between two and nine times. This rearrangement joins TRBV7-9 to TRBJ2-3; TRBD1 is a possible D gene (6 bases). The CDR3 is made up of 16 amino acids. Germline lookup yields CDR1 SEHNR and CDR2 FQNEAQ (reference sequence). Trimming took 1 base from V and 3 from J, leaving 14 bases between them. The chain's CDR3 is CASSLGQGLRTDTQYF. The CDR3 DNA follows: TGTGCCAGCAGCTTAGGTCAGGGGTTGCGTACAGATACGCAGTATTTT.

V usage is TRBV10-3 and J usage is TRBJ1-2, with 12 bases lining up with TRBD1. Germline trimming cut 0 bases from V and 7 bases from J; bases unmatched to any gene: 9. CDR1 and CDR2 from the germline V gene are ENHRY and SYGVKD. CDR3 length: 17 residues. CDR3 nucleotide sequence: TGTGCCATCAGTGAGTCGTTACGGGACAGGGGGCGCGGTGGCTACACCTTC. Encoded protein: CAISESLRDRGRGGYTF.

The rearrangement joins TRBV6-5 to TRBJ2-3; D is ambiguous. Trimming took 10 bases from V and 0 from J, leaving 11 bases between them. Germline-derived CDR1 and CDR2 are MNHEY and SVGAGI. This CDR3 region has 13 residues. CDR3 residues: CATTTPSTDTQYF. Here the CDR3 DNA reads TGTGCCACAACTACACCAAGCACAGATACGCAGTATTTT.